Below are 21 T cell receptor beta chains sequenced from a single sample in a study of identical twins. MiXCR, applied by TCRdb to the 5' RACE reads, yields one record per CDR3 protein. The table has under 1 million distinct CDR3 sequences, 10% to 15% seen once. This sample also appeared in a second study, on yellow fever vaccine responses in identical twins.

The sequencing input was PBMCs. The receptors stem from a woman under 30 in good health.

This clonotype was detected a few times. The V call is TRBV12-3 or TRBV12-4, the J call TRBJ2-3; D is possibly TRBD1 or TRBD2 (5 bases each). The V gene lost 5 bases and the J gene lost 2 bases, with 17 bases spanning the gap. The CDR3 has 16 residues. This CDR3 is CASSITGQGFTDTQYF. CDR3 coding DNA: TGTGCCAGCAGTATAACGGGGCAGGGATTCACAGATACGCAGTATTTT.

This clonotype was detected many times. V is TRBV29-1 and J is TRBJ2-4; 12 bases are a match to TRBD1. The germline gives CDR1 SQVTM, CDR2 ANQGSEA. Unmatched junction bases numbered 8, after V lost 6 bases and J lost 8 bases. The CDR3 length is 14 residues. CDR3 region: CSVPGQGARDIQYF. DNA of the CDR3: TGCAGCGTACCGGGACAGGGGGCAAGGGACATTCAGTACTTC.

This clonotype occurred many times. This rearrangement joins TRBV28 to TRBJ1-3; tentatively, D is TRBD1 (5 bases). V was shortened by 6 bases and J by 0 bases, with 15 bases between the two germline ends. CDR3 size: 16 residues. The V gene's germline CDR1 is MDHEN and CDR2 SYDVKM. The CDR3 region is CASRAGTRNSGNTIYF. The CDR3 nucleotides read TGTGCCAGCAGGGCGGGGACGCGAAACTCTGGAAACACCATATATTTT.

This chain links TRBV20-1 with TRBJ2-5; 9 bases match TRBD1. CDR1 and CDR2 (germline): DFQATT, SNEGSKA (reference sequence). This CDR3 is built from 11 residues. V was pared by 7 bases and J by 5 bases, with 2 bases of the junction left unmatched. The CDR3 DNA follows: TGCAGTGACAGGGGGCTTGAGACCCAGTACTTC. Its translation: CSDRGLETQYF.

The chain is built from TRBV20-1 and TRBJ2-3; D remains ambiguous. V was clipped by 7 bases and J by 1 base, with 9 bases between them. The CDR3 extends over 12 amino acids. The V gene's germline CDR1 is DFQATT and CDR2 SNEGSKA (reference sequence). Written as DNA, the CDR3 is TGCAGTGAAGCGAAACGCACAGATACGCAGTATTTT. Protein: CSEAKRTDTQYF.

This chain joins TRBV18 and TRBJ2-3, with TRBD1 matching over 8 bases. CDR1 is KGHSH and CDR2 is LQKENI in the germline V gene. The CDR3 spans 15 residues. With V trimmed by 3 bases and J by 4 bases, 6 bases remained unmatched. CDR3 coding DNA: TGTGCCAGCTCACCCACGACAGGGGTAGCAGATACGCAGTATTTT. Translated, it gives CASSPTTGVADTQYF.

There are a few counts of this clonotype. The chain employs TRBV6-5 and TRBJ1-3; D gene uncertain. The CDR3 has 15 residues. Between the trimmed V and J ends, which lost 0 bases and 0 bases, there was a span of 6 bases. Germline V lookup: CDR1 MNHEY, CDR2 SVGAGI. The CDR3 DNA reads TGTGCCAGCAGTTACTCGACTAGCTCTGGAAACACCATATATTTT. Amino acid sequence: CASSYSTSSGNTIYF.

This clonotype was observed at least ten times. This chain uses TRBV7-9 with TRBJ1-4; 9 bases are shared with TRBD1. Germline V gene data show CDR1 as SEHNR and CDR2 as FQNEAQ (reference sequence). This CDR3 contains 17 residues. The ends lost 5 bases at V and 6 bases at J; junction bases unmatched: 13. CDR3 loop: CASSATRGTGTDEKLFF. CDR3 DNA sequence: TGTGCCAGCAGCGCGACTAGAGGGACAGGGACGGATGAAAAACTGTTTTTT.

The rearrangement uses TRBV10-3 and TRBJ2-7; D might be TRBD1 (6 bases). From germline, CDR1 is ENHRY and CDR2 SYGVKD. The CDR3 runs 15 residues. Trimming pared 7 bases from V and 3 bases from J, leaving 19 bases between. The CDR3 nucleotides read TGTGCCATCATTAACAGGGACGCGAGAGTCTACGAGCAGTACGTC. Protein sequence: CAIINRDARVYEQYV.

The V call is TRBV29-1, the J call TRBJ2-7, with a possible D match to TRBD1 (5 bases). V was clipped by 7 bases and J by 6 bases, with 16 bases between them. The CDR3 length is 12 residues. The germline V gene encodes CDR1 SQVTM and CDR2 ANQGSEA. As DNA, the CDR3 is TGCAGCGCAAGGGGTCCCTCTACCGAGCAGTACTTC. Its protein is CSARGPSTEQYF.

V and J are TRBV20-1 and TRBJ2-7; D gene uncertain. Trimming removed 6 bases at V and 2 bases at J, with 14 bases between. CDR1 and CDR2 from the germline V gene are DFQATT and SNEGSKA (reference sequence). The CDR3 has 13 amino acids. CDR3 DNA: TGCAGTGCCTCAACCGGGCAGACCTACGAGCAGTACGTC. Its translation: CSASTGQTYEQYV.

This clonotype was picked up a small number of times. The chain links TRBV20-1 to TRBJ2-3, with D perhaps matching TRBD2 (6 bases). Germline lookup yields CDR1 DFQATT and CDR2 SNEGSKA (reference sequence). V was cut by 6 bases and J by 2 bases, with 9 bases left in between. This CDR3 contains 12 residues. The CDR3 DNA is TGCAGTGCCCGGCGGGACACAGATACGCAGTATTTT. It specifies CSARRDTDTQYF.

The chain is built from TRBV5-1 and TRBJ2-7; D tentatively fits TRBD1 or TRBD2 (6 bases each). The CDR3 has 17 amino acids. CDR1 is SGHRS and CDR2 is YFSETQ in the germline V gene. The V and J ends lost 0 bases and 3 bases respectively, with 19 bases between them. CDR3 DNA sequence: TGCGCCAGCAGCTTGGCCGGGGGCCATATAGTCGGCTACGAGCAGTACTTC. It is translated as CASSLAGGHIVGYEQYF.

This clonotype was seen ten or more times. In DNA form, the CDR3 reads TGTGCCACCAGCAGAGATGGCGGCTCCCCGTCTGGGGAGCTGTTTTTT. Protein product: CATSRDGGSPSGELFF. The V and J genes are TRBV15 and TRBJ2-2; D gene unclear. The CDR3 is made up of 16 amino acids. Trimming cost V 0 bases and J 8 bases, with 16 bases left between them. Germline CDR1 and CDR2: LNHNV and YYDKDF (reference sequence).

The chain combines TRBV2 with TRBJ2-1; D could derive from TRBD1 or TRBD2 (6 bases each). V lost 8 bases and J lost 4, with 15 bases in between. The germline gives CDR1 SNHLY, CDR2 FYNNEI. CDR3 length: 14 residues. The CDR3 DNA reads TGTGCCAGCCGAGCGGAGGGGGATTACAATGAGCAGTTCTTC. The encoded protein is CASRAEGDYNEQFF.

This clonotype was counted a few times. The chain combines TRBV20-1 with TRBJ2-5; 10 nucleotides align to TRBD2. The CDR3 length is 13 residues. V trimming: 2 bases; J trimming: 3 bases; junction bases outside the gene matches: 0. The germline V gene has CDR1 DFQATT and CDR2 SNEGSKA (reference sequence). The chain's CDR3 is CSARTSGEETQYF. The CDR3 region has the DNA TGCAGTGCTAGAACTAGCGGGGAAGAGACCCAGTACTTC.

The V and J genes are TRBV10-2 and TRBJ2-5, with 13 bases fitting TRBD2. Trimming cost V 6 bases and J 0 bases; bases outside gene matches: 1. This CDR3 region has 15 residues. Germline V gene data show CDR1 as WSHSY and CDR2 as SAAADI. The CDR3 here is CASRGLAGYQETQYF. DNA for the CDR3: TGCGCCAGCAGGGGACTAGCGGGGTACCAAGAGACCCAGTACTTC.

This sequence joins TRBV27 and TRBJ2-7; TRBD2 agrees at 8 bases. CDR1 and CDR2 (germline): MNHEY, SMNVEV (reference sequence). The CDR3 runs 15 residues. V shed 2 bases, J shed 2 bases, and the junction held 5 bases outside the gene matches. As DNA, the CDR3 is TGTGCCAGCAGTTTAAGGAGCGGGAGACCCTACGAGCAGTACTTC. Amino acid sequence: CASSLRSGRPYEQYF.

For the CDR3, the DNA is TGCGCCAGCAGCTTACCGATAGGGGCGATCGTGCTCGTCGAGCAGTACGTC. It is translated as CASSLPIGAIVLVEQYV. The chain combines TRBV5-1 with TRBJ2-7; a weak D match, TRBD1 (5 bases). The CDR3 is made up of 17 amino acids. The V end lost 2 bases, the J end lost 6 bases, and 24 bases lay between the germline ends. The germline V gene has CDR1 SGHRS and CDR2 YFSETQ.

This clonotype was seen a few times. The V gene is TRBV4-1, the J gene TRBJ2-5, with D tentatively TRBD2 (5 bases). The V and J ends lost 0 bases and 1 base respectively, with 18 bases between them. The CDR3 loop spans 18 amino acids. CDR1 and CDR2 from the germline V gene are MGHRA and YSYEKL. CDR3 nucleotide sequence: TGCGCCAGCAGCCAAGATCTTAGTTATGGGAGCCGCCAAGAGACCCAGTACTTC. Translation: CASSQDLSYGSRQETQYF.

V gene TRBV7-2 combines with J gene TRBJ2-1; tentatively, D is TRBD2 (6 bases). The germline gives CDR1 SGHTA, CDR2 FQGNSA. V lost 4 bases and J 0 bases, leaving 16 bases between the germline ends. CDR3 length: 17 amino acids. As DNA, the CDR3 is TGTGCCAGCAGCTCACTCTGGGGCGGGAACTCCTACAATGAGCAGTTCTTC. It is translated as CASSSLWGGNSYNEQFF.